This T cell receptor beta chain was captured in a study of tumor-infiltrating lymphocytes in primary liver carcinoma. Background on the study: In every tissue type, samples returned a similar yield of roughly 3.5 to 7.13 million productive TCRbeta reads. Study results and limitations: Significantly greater top-250-clone fractions characterized tumors relative to blood (p = 0.039). Relative to tumor region pairs, the tumor-adjacent and tumor-blood pairs showed overlap that was lower.

Without any cell sorting, about 19-31 mg of bulk tissue yielded co-extracted RNA and DNA. Five separate regions were sampled from each tumor. The authors made TCR beta cDNA from around 500 ng total RNA with a constant-region primer. Investigators got TCR beta libraries out of three nested multiplex PCR rounds, done with slightly modified ARM-PCR. One entry per CDR3 protein, called by TCRdb with MiXCR from the multiplex PCR reads. Counted here are 50,000 to 60,000 distinct CDR3 sequences, over 75% occurring once; the ten biggest clones make up approximately 25%. Points on this clonotype: Antigen unknown. Given the absence of the conserved phenylalanine or tryptophan at the CDR3 end, a read error is likely.

The sequencing input was liver tumor tissue from sampling region 5. Subset reported: tumor region T5, tumor centre. This clonotype originated in a man between 35 and 55 years old with primary liver carcinoma and hepatitis B virus infection.

The CDR3 DNA sequence: TGTGCCAGCAGTTTAGGTAGCGGAAGCTCCTACGAGCAGTACTTA. Translating gives CASSLGSGSSYEQYL. V usage is TRBV28 and J usage is TRBJ2-7, with D tentatively TRBD2 (6 bases). Looked up from germline, CDR1 is MDHEN and CDR2 is SYDVKM. The CDR3 length is 15 residues. V was pared by 2 bases and J by 0 bases, with 11 bases between.